The 28 T cell receptor beta chains given below trace back to one sample, sequenced in a study of T cell repertoires in cytomegalovirus infection. Their specific antigens are unknown. MiXCR, applied by TCRdb to the reads, yields one record per CDR3 protein. Here the sample spans about 700,000 distinct CDR3 sequences, around 31% being singletons. Sequencing was performed on cultured PBMCs, taken from culture after CMV antigen stimulation. These receptors were taken from a human donor in good health (CMV status not recorded). Some clones in this sample may be carry-over from other donors' samples.

This chain links TRBV7-2 with TRBJ2-3, with 9 bases matching TRBD2. This CDR3 spans 15 amino acids. After removal of 3 bases from V and 3 bases from J, the junction contained 4 bases not matched to a gene. Per the germline V gene, CDR1 is SGHTA and CDR2 is FQGNSA. In DNA form, the CDR3 reads TGTGCCAGCAGCTTTATAACTAGCGGGACAGATACGCAGTATTTT. Its protein product is CASSFITSGTDTQYF.

The CDR3 sequence is CASSQAATGSVRSPLHF. The CDR3 DNA is TGCGCCAGCAGCCAAGCAGCGACAGGGAGCGTTAGATCACCCCTCCACTTT. The chain couples TRBV4-1 to TRBJ1-6, with 7 nucleotides matching TRBD1. Trimming cost V 1 base and J 10 bases; bases outside gene matches: 13. The germline V gene encodes CDR1 MGHRA and CDR2 YSYEKL. The CDR3 totals 17 residues.

V usage is TRBV28 and J usage is TRBJ2-1; 7 bases are a match to TRBD2. The CDR3 contains 16 residues. Trimming removed 10 bases from V and 0 bases from J; junction bases left unmatched: 12. Germline lookup yields CDR1 MDHEN and CDR2 SYDVKM. The CDR3 DNA reads TGTGCCACCCGCCCCGGGGGGACGAGCTCCTACAATGAGCAGTTCTTC. Translating it yields CATRPGGTSSYNEQFF.

This clonotype was counted a few times. The rearrangement links TRBV27 to TRBJ1-6; D might be TRBD1 (5 bases). Germline CDR1 and CDR2: MNHEY and SMNVEV (reference sequence). CDR3 length equals 15 residues. Trimming took 3 bases from V and 7 from J, leaving 13 bases between them. The CDR3 DNA reads as TGTGCCAGCAGTTTTCGGCCAGGGACGAATTCACCCCTCCACTTT. It yields the protein CASSFRPGTNSPLHF.

The J gene is TRBJ1-2, the V gene TRBV2; D may be TRBD1 (5 bases). This CDR3 is 12 amino acids long. With 9 bases removed from V and 1 base from J, the gap between germline ends came to 9 bases. Germline CDR1 reads SNHLY; CDR2 reads FYNNEI. CDR3 in amino acids: CASHRFNYGYTF. DNA of the CDR3: TGTGCCAGTCACAGGTTTAACTATGGCTACACCTTC.

This clonotype was seen only a few times. This rearrangement joins TRBV12-3 or TRBV12-4 to TRBJ2-7; TRBD1 is a possible D gene (6 bases). This CDR3 is built from 14 residues. Trimming stripped 6 bases from V and 1 base from J, with 13 bases between. The CDR3 region has the DNA TGTGCCAGCAGAACAGGGAAAGGGTCCTACGAGCAGTACTTC. It translates to CASRTGKGSYEQYF.

The chain links TRBV6-1 to TRBJ2-7; D may be TRBD2 (5 bases). The CDR3 totals 13 residues. Trimming removed 10 bases from V and 5 bases from J, with 18 bases in between. Per the germline V gene, CDR1 is MNHNS and CDR2 is SASEGT. CDR3 sequence: CATPILRGHEQYF. Here the CDR3 DNA reads TGTGCCACCCCAATCCTCCGCGGGCACGAGCAGTACTTC.

At least ten counts were recorded for this clonotype. The chain employs TRBV12-3 or TRBV12-4 and TRBJ1-1; maybe TRBD1 (5 bases). Trimming stripped 9 bases from V and 4 bases from J, with 15 bases between. This CDR3 spans 13 amino acids. CDR3 region: CASIVGGGTEAFF. Here the CDR3 DNA reads TGTGCCAGTATTGTGGGGGGTGGCACTGAAGCTTTCTTT.

The V and J genes are TRBV5-4 and TRBJ1-2; a possible D gene is TRBD1 (6 bases). The CDR3 length is 19 residues. Germline V gives CDR1 SGHNT, CDR2 YYREEE (reference sequence). Deletions cut 2 bases from V and 2 bases from J, with 25 bases between. The CDR3 spells CASSLHLWDKQGRNYGYTF. The CDR3 bases are TGTGCCAGCAGCTTACACCTCTGGGACAAACAGGGAAGGAACTATGGCTACACCTTC. Together with reference TRBV5-4 and TRBJ1-2, the CDR3 gives the full variable domain: ETGVTQSPTHLIKTRGQQVTLRCSSQSGHNTVSWYQQALGQGPQFIFQYYREEENGRGNFPPRFSGLQFPNYSSELNVNALELDDSALYLCASSLHLWDKQGRNYGYTFGSGTRLTVV.

The V call is TRBV6-2 or TRBV6-3, the J call TRBJ2-3, with TRBD2 matching 9 bases. In germline, CDR1 is MNHEY, CDR2 SVGEGT. CDR3 length: 19 residues. Trimming took 0 bases from V and 2 from J; bases not matched to a gene: 12. The CDR3 loop reads CASSYSTSGGKHFTDTQYF. CDR3 in DNA: TGTGCCAGCAGTTACTCGACCAGCGGGGGGAAACATTTCACAGATACGCAGTATTTT.

V is TRBV4-1 and J is TRBJ1-3; the D is unclear. Trimming left V 1 base short and J 0 bases short, with 7 bases between. The germline V gene has CDR1 MGHRA and CDR2 YSYEKL. This CDR3 has 15 residues. In DNA form, the CDR3 reads TGCGCCAGCAGCCAAGTCGGGAGCTCTGGAAACACCATATATTTT. Amino acids: CASSQVGSSGNTIYF.

A few counts support this clonotype. The rearrangement links TRBV29-1 to TRBJ2-3; 7 positions agree with TRBD1. This CDR3 spans 15 amino acids. Germline assignment: CDR1 SQVTM and CDR2 ANQGSEA. Trimming at V came to 5 bases and at J to 0 bases, leaving 8 bases not matched to a gene. This CDR3 reads CSVRRQGDSTDTQYF. The CDR3, as DNA: TGCAGCGTTCGGCGCCAGGGGGATAGCACAGATACGCAGTATTTT.

The rearrangement links TRBV20-1 to TRBJ2-1; 11 positions match TRBD2. V was clipped by 0 bases and J by 7 bases; unmatched bases: 11. Germline V gene data show CDR1 as DFQATT and CDR2 as SNEGSKA (reference sequence). There are 17 residues in the CDR3. CDR3 amino acids: CSARDKVAGGPRNEQFF. The CDR3 DNA is TGCAGTGCTAGAGATAAGGTAGCGGGAGGGCCAAGGAATGAGCAGTTCTTC.

The rearrangement joins TRBV20-1 to TRBJ1-4; the D is unclear. CDR1 is DFQATT, CDR2 SNEGSKA, per germline (reference sequence). The CDR3 sequence is 13 residues long. V lost 3 bases and J lost 5, with 10 bases in between. The DNA of the CDR3 is TGCAGTGCTAGCCATGGTTCGAATGAAAAACTGTTTTTT. It is translated as CSASHGSNEKLFF.

This clonotype was recorded at least ten times. The chain combines TRBV7-2 with TRBJ2-4; 8 bases are a match to TRBD2. The CDR3 is 16 residues long. Trimming cost V 5 bases and J 7 bases; bases outside gene matches: 13. Germline values: CDR1 SGHTA, CDR2 FQGNSA. CDR3 DNA: TGTGCCAGCAGCCCCCCGGGGGGGCGGATAGAGAACATTCAGTACTTC. This sequence encodes CASSPPGGRIENIQYF. Looking up the rest from reference TRBV7-2 and TRBJ2-4 gives the full variable domain: GAGVSQSPSNKVTEKGKDVELRCDPISGHTALYWYRQSLGQGLEFLIYFQGNSAPDKSGLPSDRFSAERTGGSVSTLTIQRTQQEDSAVYLCASSPPGGRIENIQYFGAGTRLSVL.

There are many counts of this clonotype. This chain uses TRBV7-8 with TRBJ1-4, with D possibly matching TRBD1 (6 bases). Germline CDR1 reads SGHVS; CDR2 reads FQNEAQ. This CDR3 contains 13 residues. The V and J ends lost 5 bases and 10 bases respectively, with 14 bases between them. The CDR3 sequence is CASSTGTTGKLFF. CDR3 DNA sequence: TGTGCCAGCAGCACAGGGACAACCGGAAAACTGTTTTTT.

The chain joins TRBV6-8 to TRBJ2-5; TRBD2 aligns across 12 bases. V lost 7 bases and J lost 5; bases outside the gene matches: 11. Germline V gene data show CDR1 as MNHGY and CDR2 as SAAAGT. CDR3 length equals 16 residues. The DNA for the CDR3 is TGTGCCAGCACGGAACTAGCGGGGGGCCAAGCCGAGACCCAGTACTTC. Its protein is CASTELAGGQAETQYF.

This clonotype was found many times. CDR3 DNA: TGTGCCAGCAGCTTAGCTCTCTGGGGGGACAGGGGACCAGGGTCCTATGGCTACACCTTC. Translating gives CASSLALWGDRGPGSYGYTF. The V call is TRBV7-2, the J call TRBJ1-2, with 10 bases aligning to TRBD1. This CDR3 has 20 residues. Germline trimming cut 0 bases from V and 4 bases from J; bases unmatched to any gene: 17. Germline V gene sequence: CDR1 SGHTA, CDR2 FQGNSA.

The V gene is TRBV7-8, the J gene TRBJ1-6, with 11 bases matching TRBD1. CDR3 length: 17 residues. Germline-derived CDR1 and CDR2 are SGHVS and FQNEAQ. J was trimmed by 7 bases and V by 5 bases; bases with no gene match: 10. The CDR3 loop reads CASSLLPGQGENSPLHF. CDR3 DNA: TGTGCCAGCAGCCTCCTCCCGGGACAGGGGGAGAATTCACCCCTCCACTTT. Full variable domain (rest looked up from reference TRBV7-8 and TRBJ1-6): GAGVSQSPRYKVAKRGQDVALRCDPISGHVSLFWYQQALGQGPEFLTYFQNEAQLDKSGLPSDRFFAERPEGSVSTLKIQRTQQEDSAVYLCASSLLPGQGENSPLHFGNGTRLTVT.

The CDR3 DNA reads as TGTGCCAGTAGCATCGGACAGGGGGGTTCGAACACTGAAGCTTTCTTT. Residues: CASSIGQGGSNTEAFF. V usage is TRBV19 and J usage is TRBJ1-1; TRBD1 aligns across 10 bases. CDR3 length equals 16 residues. The germline gives CDR1 LNHDA, CDR2 SQIVND (reference sequence). After removal of 6 bases from V and 1 base from J, the junction contained 8 bases not matched to a gene.

This chain joins TRBV15 and TRBJ2-7; 11 bases map to TRBD1. Germline values: CDR1 LNHNV, CDR2 YYDKDF (reference sequence). V shed 5 bases, J shed 5 bases, and the junction held 8 bases outside the gene matches. This CDR3 has 15 amino acids. The CDR3 reads CATSARTGGFDEQYF. As DNA, the CDR3 is TGTGCCACCAGCGCCCGGACAGGGGGCTTCGACGAGCAGTACTTC.

J is TRBJ1-6 and V is TRBV6-8; D gene unclear. The CDR3 spans 12 residues. Germline CDR1 reads MNHGY; CDR2 reads SAAAGT. V was clipped by 0 bases and J by 9 bases, with 3 bases between them. The CDR3 sequence is CASSYSASPLHF. CDR3 in DNA: TGTGCCAGCAGTTACTCCGCTTCACCCCTCCACTTT.

This chain connects TRBV11-2 to TRBJ2-1; 8 bases are a match to TRBD2. After removal of 1 base from V and 4 bases from J, the junction contained 9 bases not matched to a gene. Germline loops: CDR1 SGHAT, CDR2 FQNNGV. The length of the CDR3 is 17 residues. The CDR3 nucleotides are TGTGCCAGCAGCTTAGGGGGGGGGGGACTAGGTTACAATGAGCAGTTCTTC. It is translated as CASSLGGGGLGYNEQFF.

As to this clonotype: This could be a read error, since a much larger clone is one nucleotide away. The rearrangement joins TRBV7-9 to TRBJ2-5, with 7 bases aligning to TRBD1. CDR3 size: 14 residues. From germline, CDR1 is SEHNR and CDR2 FQNEAQ (reference sequence). The ends lost 5 bases at V and 1 base at J; junction bases unmatched: 4. The CDR3 reads CASSPDRRQETQYF. The CDR3 DNA sequence: TGTGCCAGCAGCCCGGACAGGCGCCAAGAGACCCAGTACTTC.

This clonotype turned up a few times. V usage is TRBV24-1 and J usage is TRBJ2-5; the D gene could be TRBD1 or TRBD2 (5 bases each). The germline V gene has CDR1 KGHDR and CDR2 SFDVKD. With 3 bases removed from V and 2 bases from J, the gap between germline ends came to 15 bases. The CDR3 extends over 16 amino acids. CDR3 sequence reads: CATSDPGPEGQETQYF. The CDR3 region has the DNA TGTGCCACCAGTGATCCTGGGCCCGAGGGGCAAGAGACCCAGTACTTC.

The chain joins TRBV7-2 to TRBJ2-5, with TRBD2 matching 7 bases. Per germline, CDR1 SGHTA and CDR2 FQGNSA. Germline trimming cut 5 bases from V and 2 bases from J; bases unmatched to any gene: 5. The CDR3 sequence is 14 residues long. This CDR3 reads CASSEGLGQETQYF. The CDR3, as DNA: TGTGCCAGCAGCGAAGGACTAGGGCAAGAGACCCAGTACTTC.

The CDR3 loop is CASSAGGAQETQYF. The DNA of the CDR3 is TGTGCCAGCAGCGCCGGCGGCGCCCAAGAGACCCAGTACTTC. V usage is TRBV7-2 and J usage is TRBJ2-5; no clear D. The CDR3 contains 14 residues. Per the germline V gene, CDR1 is SGHTA and CDR2 is FQGNSA. V lost 5 bases and J lost 1, with 11 bases in between.

Only a few counts were recorded for this clonotype. The chain combines TRBV12-3 or TRBV12-4 with TRBJ2-7, with D perhaps matching TRBD2 (5 bases). The length of the CDR3 is 12 residues. Trimming shortened V by 6 bases and J by 2 bases, and 8 bases separated the two germline ends. The CDR3 nucleotides read TGTGCCAGCAGGTCCGGGGCCTACGAGCAGTACTTC. It yields the protein CASRSGAYEQYF.